This entry lists 13 T cell receptor beta chains sequenced from one sample in a study of early T cells in non-severe SARS-CoV-2 infection. TCRdb fed the 5' RACE reads into MiXCR, producing one record per CDR3 protein. The sample lists fewer than 55,000 distinct CDR3 sequences, about 6.5% occurring once. Sequencing used whole blood, obtained at baseline. Receptors were obtained from an adult who was a healthcare worker with PCR-confirmed SARS-CoV-2 infection or an uninfected control (not recorded which).

V gene TRBV20-1 combines with J gene TRBJ1-5; D possibly corresponds to TRBD1 (5 bases). V shed 2 bases and J shed 7 bases, with 9 bases lying between them. Germline V gene data show CDR1 as DFQATT and CDR2 as SNEGSKA (reference sequence). The CDR3 is 12 amino acids. As DNA, the CDR3 is TGCAGTGCTAGATTCGGGGGACAGCCCCAGCATTTT. Encoded protein: CSARFGGQPQHF.

J is TRBJ2-1 and V is TRBV19; D is ambiguous. The CDR3 contains 11 residues. CDR1 and CDR2 (germline): LNHDA, SQIVND (reference sequence). The ends were cut back, 3 bases at V and 9 bases at J, with 6 bases in the middle. This CDR3 reads CASSIRAEQFF. CDR3 coding DNA: TGTGCCAGTAGTATCCGGGCTGAGCAGTTCTTC.

The V gene is TRBV7-9, the J gene TRBJ2-7; no reliable D call. The CDR3 is 13 residues long. Trimming shortened V by 7 bases and J by 1 base, and 11 bases separated the two germline ends. Germline assignment: CDR1 SEHNR and CDR2 FQNEAQ (reference sequence). DNA for the CDR3: TGTGCCAGCAACCTTTTGACGTCCTACGAGCAGTACTTC. Amino acids: CASNLLTSYEQYF.

This clonotype was seen many times. The genes are TRBV11-2 and TRBJ2-5; D is unresolved. Germline V CDR1 and CDR2: SGHAT, FQNNGV. The V end was cut by 3 bases, the J end by 5 bases, with 4 bases between. The CDR3 is 11 residues long. The CDR3, as DNA: TGTGCCAGCAGCTTCAAGGAGACCCAGTACTTC. Amino acids: CASSFKETQYF. Combining the CDR3 with reference TRBV11-2 and TRBJ2-5 gives the whole variable domain EAGVAQSPRYKIIEKRQSVAFWCNPISGHATLYWYQQILGQGPKLLIQFQNNGVVDDSQLPKDRFSAERLKGVDSTLKIQPAKLEDSAVYLCASSFKETQYFGPGTRLLVL.

This clonotype was seen more than once but under ten times. The chain uses TRBV4-2 and TRBJ1-5, with D unresolved. V lost 0 bases, J lost 0 bases, and 6 bases lay in between. This CDR3 is built from 15 residues. Germline V CDR1 and CDR2: LGHNA, YNFKEQ. CDR3 DNA sequence: TGTGCCAGCAGCCAAGAATGGGGTAGCAATCAGCCCCAGCATTTT. Its protein is CASSQEWGSNQPQHF.

Ten or more counts support this clonotype. V and J are TRBV14 and TRBJ2-7, with D perhaps TRBD1 (6 bases). CDR1 is SGHDN and CDR2 is FVKESK in the germline V gene. The length of the CDR3 is 12 residues. Trimming left V 1 base short and J 6 bases short, with 7 bases between. In DNA, the CDR3 is TGTGCCAGCAGCCAAGGGACAGTCGAGCAGTACTTC. This sequence encodes CASSQGTVEQYF.

This clonotype has at least ten counts. The rearrangement joins TRBV5-4 to TRBJ1-1, with D possibly being TRBD1 (5 bases). Trimming left V 0 bases short and J 7 bases short, with 16 bases between. Germline loops: CDR1 SGHNT, CDR2 YYREEE (reference sequence). This CDR3 region has 15 residues. This CDR3 is CASSLAWGREDEAFF. In nucleotides, the CDR3 is TGTGCCAGCAGCTTGGCCTGGGGCAGGGAGGATGAAGCTTTCTTT.

This CDR3 is CSANVFSETQYF. The CDR3 region has the DNA TGCAGTGCCAACGTATTTTCGGAGACCCAGTACTTC. The gene calls are TRBV20-1 and TRBJ2-5, with D unclear. With 6 bases removed from V and 5 bases from J, the gap between germline ends came to 13 bases. From germline, CDR1 is DFQATT and CDR2 SNEGSKA (reference sequence). The length of the CDR3 is 12 residues.

This clonotype appeared many times. This sequence joins TRBV19 and TRBJ1-2, with D hard to call. The length of the CDR3 is 11 residues. The V and J ends lost 6 bases and 6 bases respectively, with 8 bases between them. The V gene's germline CDR1 is LNHDA and CDR2 SQIVND (reference sequence). CDR3 sequence reads: CASSEDHGYTF. DNA for the CDR3: TGTGCCAGTAGCGAGGACCATGGCTACACCTTC.

This clonotype was counted between two and nine times. The chain recombines TRBV20-1 with TRBJ1-2, with 9 bases identical to TRBD1. CDR3 size: 16 residues. The germline CDR1 and CDR2 sequences are DFQATT and SNEGSKA (reference sequence). Trimming cost V 0 bases and J 2 bases; bases outside gene matches: 7. The CDR3 bases are TGCAGTGCTAGAGATCAGGGACAGGGCCCCAACTATGGCTACACCTTC. It encodes CSARDQGQGPNYGYTF.

The chain joins TRBV7-6 to TRBJ1-6; perhaps TRBD1 as D (5 bases). Germline V CDR1 and CDR2: SGHVS, FNYEAQ. Trimming took 2 bases from V and 9 from J, leaving 14 bases between them. This CDR3 is 15 amino acids long. The DNA of the CDR3 is TGTGCCAGCAGCTTAACCCAGGGATTCGGTTCACCCCTCCACTTT. Amino acid sequence: CASSLTQGFGSPLHF.

The chain carries TRBV28 and TRBJ2-1; no clear D gene. The CDR3 runs 12 residues. V shed 2 bases and J shed 7 bases, with 6 bases lying between them. Per the germline V gene, CDR1 is MDHEN and CDR2 is SYDVKM. The chain's CDR3 is CASSLLANEQFF. CDR3 DNA: TGTGCCAGCAGTTTACTCGCGAATGAGCAGTTCTTC.

This clonotype showed up many times. The CDR3 region is CASSSAGIMNEQFF. The CDR3, as DNA: TGTGCCAGCAGCTCAGCGGGTATCATGAATGAGCAGTTCTTC. The genes are TRBV7-2 and TRBJ2-1; D is perhaps TRBD2 (6 bases). V was trimmed by 4 bases and J by 7 bases, leaving 14 bases between them. CDR3 length equals 14 residues. Looked up from germline, CDR1 is SGHTA and CDR2 is FQGNSA.